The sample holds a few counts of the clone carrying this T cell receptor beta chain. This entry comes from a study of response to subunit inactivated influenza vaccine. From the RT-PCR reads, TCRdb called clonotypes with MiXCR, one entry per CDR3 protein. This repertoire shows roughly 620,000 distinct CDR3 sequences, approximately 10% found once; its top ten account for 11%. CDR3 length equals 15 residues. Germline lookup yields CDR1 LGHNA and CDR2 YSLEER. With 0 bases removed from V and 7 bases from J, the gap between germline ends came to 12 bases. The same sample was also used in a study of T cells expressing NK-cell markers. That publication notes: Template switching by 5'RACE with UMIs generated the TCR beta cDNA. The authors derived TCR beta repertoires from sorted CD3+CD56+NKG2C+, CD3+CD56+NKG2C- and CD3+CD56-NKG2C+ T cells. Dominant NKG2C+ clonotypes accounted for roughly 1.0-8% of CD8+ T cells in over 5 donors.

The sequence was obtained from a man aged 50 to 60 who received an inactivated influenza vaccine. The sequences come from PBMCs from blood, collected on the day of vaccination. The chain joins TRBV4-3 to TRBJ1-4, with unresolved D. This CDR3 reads CASSQDGRTAEKLFF. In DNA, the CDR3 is TGCGCCAGCAGCCAAGATGGCAGGACTGCTGAAAAACTGTTTTTT.